One sample yielded the 17 T cell receptor beta chains listed below, sequenced in a study of T cell responses to AZD1222 COVID-19 vaccine. Only in-frame clones appear in the TCRdb table, and some are missing; sequencing was by immunoSEQ multiplex PCR. The sample lists roughly 150,000 clones; about 91% were seen once. Material: peripheral blood, obtained on day 0 of MenACWY control vaccination. These receptors all stem from an adult in good health.

The J gene is TRBJ1-1, the V gene TRBV27; TRBD1 matches 7 bases. V dropped 0 bases and J dropped 3; count of bases not matched to a gene: 7. This CDR3 comprises 16 residues. Germline V gives CDR1 MNHEY, CDR2 SMNVEV (reference sequence). The CDR3 nucleotides are TGTGCCAGCAGTTTATCAGGGGGCGCGGGCGACACTGAAGCTTTCTTT. Translated: CASSLSGGAGDTEAFF.

This chain connects TRBV5-1 to TRBJ1-4; 9 bases align to TRBD1. The junction had 0 bases not matched to a gene; V was cut back by 0 bases and J by 0 bases. The CDR3 contains 16 residues. Germline CDR1 and CDR2: SGHRS and YFSETQ. DNA of the CDR3: TGCGCCAGCAGCTTGGGGACAGGGGCAACTAATGAAAAACTGTTTTTT. It translates to CASSLGTGATNEKLFF.

The chain combines TRBV5-1 with TRBJ1-2; D not resolved. V shed 0 bases and J shed 2 bases, with 17 bases lying between them. There are 17 residues in the CDR3. CDR1 and CDR2 from the germline V gene are SGHRS and YFSETQ. In DNA, the CDR3 is TGCGCCAGCAGCTTGGGGCTTAATAGGATCCCAAACTATGGCTACACCTTC. Residues: CASSLGLNRIPNYGYTF.

The chain's CDR3 is CAWRGQGGQPQHF. For the CDR3, the DNA is TGTGCCTGGAGGGGACAAGGAGGACAGCCCCAGCATTTT. This rearrangement joins TRBV30 to TRBJ1-5; TRBD1 is a possible D gene (6 bases). The length of the CDR3 is 13 residues. CDR1 and CDR2 from the germline V gene are GTSNPN and SVGIG (reference sequence). The V gene lost 3 bases and the J gene lost 7 bases, with 13 bases spanning the gap.

The chain carries TRBV3-1 (or the pseudogene TRBV3-2) and TRBJ1-1; D remains ambiguous. CDR1 and CDR2 (germline): LGHDT, YNNKEL (reference sequence). The CDR3 spans 14 residues. The ends were cut back, 4 bases at V and 0 bases at J, with 9 bases in the middle. The CDR3 sequence is CASSRMIMNTEAFF. DNA for the CDR3: TGTGCCAGCAGCCGAATGATCATGAACACTGAAGCTTTCTTT.

The gene calls are TRBV9 and TRBJ1-6; TRBD1 matches 7 bases. Germline V gives CDR1 SGDLS, CDR2 YYNGEE. The CDR3 extends over 16 amino acids. V lost 0 bases, J lost 10 bases, and 10 bases stayed unmatched. Written as DNA, the CDR3 is TGTGCCAGCAGCGTAGGCTCAGGGGGTATAGCCTCACCCCTCCACTTT. Translating gives CASSVGSGGIASPLHF.

This clone was counted a few times. The chain employs TRBV18 and TRBJ2-7; 9 bases match TRBD1. The germline gives CDR1 KGHSH, CDR2 LQKENI. Unmatched junction bases numbered 3, after V lost 3 bases and J lost 6 bases. There are 13 residues in the CDR3. The CDR3 loop is CASSPGQGGEQYF. In nucleotides, the CDR3 is TGTGCCAGCTCACCGGGACAGGGTGGCGAGCAGTACTTC.

V and J are TRBV18 and TRBJ1-3, with D possibly TRBD1 on 5 matching bases. Trimming shortened V by 3 bases and J by 0 bases, and 9 bases separated the two germline ends. The CDR3 spans 15 residues. Germline loops: CDR1 KGHSH, CDR2 LQKENI. CDR3 coding DNA: TGTGCCAGCTCACCCGGGGGGTTCTCTGGAAACACCATATATTTT. Translated, it gives CASSPGGFSGNTIYF.

This chain links TRBV24-1 with TRBJ1-1; a possible D gene is TRBD1 (5 bases). The CDR3 length is 14 residues. The V gene's germline CDR1 is KGHDR and CDR2 SFDVKD. Trimming stripped 7 bases from V and 2 bases from J, with 13 bases between. The CDR3 nucleotides are TGTGCCACCAGGGGAACCCAGGGTAACACTGAAGCTTTCTTT. Translated: CATRGTQGNTEAFF.

V and J are TRBV6-2 or TRBV6-3 and TRBJ1-5, with D tentatively TRBD1 (5 bases). V dropped 4 bases and J dropped 5 bases, with 18 bases sitting between them. This CDR3 comprises 16 residues. CDR1 and CDR2 from the germline V gene are MNHEY and SVGEGT. CDR3 in DNA: TGTGCCAGCAGTTCTCGCGGTCGGGGCTACCATCAGCCCCAGCATTTT. Protein: CASSSRGRGYHQPQHF.

The chain uses TRBV19 and TRBJ1-3; 7 bases are shared with TRBD1. The V segment lost 6 bases and the J segment 1 base; nucleotides outside the gene matches: 3. This CDR3 region has 14 residues. Per the germline V gene, CDR1 is LNHDA and CDR2 is SQIVND (reference sequence). The CDR3 protein is CASSQQGSGNTIYF. CDR3 bases: TGTGCCAGTAGCCAACAGGGGTCTGGAAACACCATATATTTT.

The chain combines TRBV9 with TRBJ2-3, with 10 nucleotides matching TRBD1. The junction had 8 bases not matched to a gene; V was cut back by 3 bases and J by 4 bases. The CDR3 length is 16 residues. Germline values: CDR1 SGDLS, CDR2 YYNGEE. As DNA, the CDR3 is TGTGCCAGCAGCGACCGACAGGGGGCGCTCCCAGATACGCAGTATTTT. Residues: CASSDRQGALPDTQYF.

The chain couples TRBV7-3 to TRBJ2-3; 8 nucleotides match TRBD2. CDR3 length: 15 amino acids. J was trimmed by 6 bases and V by 2 bases; bases with no gene match: 7. CDR1 SGHTA and CDR2 FQGTGA come from the germline V gene. CDR3 in DNA: TGTGCCAGCAGCTTAGTAGCGGGGTTACCGGATACGCAGTATTTT. It yields the protein CASSLVAGLPDTQYF.

The chain has TRBV5-1 and TRBJ2-1; 9 nucleotides line up with TRBD2. The germline V gene encodes CDR1 SGHRS and CDR2 YFSETQ. The trim removed 3 bases at V and 2 bases at J, leaving 12 bases unmatched. The CDR3 has 18 amino acids. The CDR3 DNA reads as TGCGCCAGCAGCTCTCCCGGGGACCTAGCGGGGACCTACAATGAGCAGTTCTTC. As protein: CASSSPGDLAGTYNEQFF.

The chain joins TRBV4-1 to TRBJ1-1; 8 bases are shared with TRBD1. Germline V gives CDR1 MGHRA, CDR2 YSYEKL. The CDR3 is 15 amino acids. The V and J ends lost 4 bases and 1 base, in that order; junction bases with no gene match: 5. For the CDR3, the DNA is TGCGCCAGCAGCCGAACCGGACAGGGGAACACTGAAGCTTTCTTT. Translated: CASSRTGQGNTEAFF.

The J gene is TRBJ1-2, the V gene TRBV5-1, with 7 bases lining up with TRBD1. This CDR3 has 16 residues. Germline-derived CDR1 and CDR2 are SGHRS and YFSETQ. V dropped 2 bases and J dropped 7; count of bases not matched to a gene: 14. The CDR3 sequence: CASSFWRDSPEGGYTF. The CDR3 nucleotides read TGCGCCAGCAGCTTTTGGCGGGACAGCCCGGAGGGTGGCTACACCTTC.

J is TRBJ2-1 and V is TRBV3-1 (or the pseudogene TRBV3-2); TRBD2 matches 13 bases. Germline V gene sequence: CDR1 LGHDT, CDR2 YNNKEL (reference sequence). Germline trimming cut 4 bases from V and 3 bases from J; bases unmatched to any gene: 3. This CDR3 has 16 residues. CDR3 DNA: TGTGCCAGCAGCCCACGGACTAGCGGGAGCTACAATGAGCAGTTCTTC. This gives the protein CASSPRTSGSYNEQFF.